The 25 T cell receptor beta chains in this list originate from one sample, sequenced in a study of shared clonotypes between healthy human individuals. Assay: immunoSEQ multiplex PCR; the TCRdb copy retains only in-frame clones and omits some. Seen here are about 1.1 million clones, approximately 80% observed once, and the top ten hold about 0.89%. The sequenced sample consisted of memory CD4+ T cells from PBMCs. Subset indicated: CD45RA-negative fraction. The origin of the receptors is a man aged 18-30 years in good health. Some clones in this sample may be carry-over from other donors' samples.

The chain has TRBV5-5 and TRBJ2-4; no clear D gene. CDR1 and CDR2 (germline): SGHKS, YYEKEE (reference sequence). The CDR3 is 15 amino acids. Trimming removed 2 bases from V and 0 bases from J, with 9 bases in between. CDR3 amino acids: CASSFKGTAKNIQYF. In DNA form, the CDR3 reads TGTGCCAGCAGCTTCAAGGGCACAGCCAAAAACATTCAGTACTTC. Supplemented by reference TRBV5-5 and TRBJ2-4, the full variable domain reads DAGVTQSPTHLIKTRGQQVTLRCSPISGHKSVSWYQQVLGQGPQFIFQYYEKEERGRGNFPDRFSARQFPNYSSELNVNALLLGDSALYLCASSFKGTAKNIQYFGAGTRLSVL.

The V gene is TRBV5-6, the J gene TRBJ1-2; D is possibly TRBD1 (6 bases). There are 12 residues in the CDR3. The V gene's germline CDR1 is SGHDT and CDR2 YYEEEE. Deletions cut 7 bases from V and 4 bases from J, with 11 bases between. The CDR3: CASARTAYGYTF. The DNA for the CDR3 is TGTGCCAGCGCTAGGACAGCCTATGGCTACACCTTC.

V gene TRBV4-1 combines with J gene TRBJ1-5; unclear D gene. CDR1 and CDR2 from the germline V gene are MGHRA and YSYEKL. Trimming took off 1 base at V and 0 bases at J, with 13 bases between the two ends. This CDR3 comprises 17 residues. The CDR3 region is CASSQVPLWDSNQPQHF. For the CDR3, the DNA is TGCGCCAGCAGCCAAGTACCCTTGTGGGATAGCAATCAGCCCCAGCATTTT.

This clone was detected a few times. The chain links TRBV9 to TRBJ2-1, with D possibly matching TRBD2 (5 bases). V was shortened by 4 bases and J by 3 bases, with 11 bases between the two germline ends. Germline V CDR1 and CDR2: SGDLS, YYNGEE. The CDR3 totals 14 residues. The CDR3 DNA is TGTGCCAGCAGCCTAAGCGGCTACTACAATGAGCAGTTCTTC. It specifies CASSLSGYYNEQFF. The full variable domain, in which reference TRBV9 and TRBJ2-1 provide the parts outside the CDR3, is DSGVTQTPKHLITATGQRVTLRCSPRSGDLSVYWYQQSLDQGLQFLIQYYNGEERAKGNILERFSAQQFPDLHSELNLSSLELGDSALYFCASSLSGYYNEQFFGPGTRLTVL.

The rearrangement uses TRBV7-2 and TRBJ2-1; 14 bases are a match to TRBD2. With V trimmed by 5 bases and J by 8 bases, 11 bases remained unmatched. This CDR3 has 17 residues. Germline lookup yields CDR1 SGHTA and CDR2 FQGNSA. The CDR3 region is CASSPGTSGRGHDEQFF. CDR3 DNA: TGTGCCAGCAGCCCCGGGACTAGCGGGAGAGGGCACGATGAGCAGTTCTTC.

A single count supports this clone. This rearrangement joins TRBV6-1 to TRBJ2-7; D remains ambiguous. CDR1 and CDR2 from the germline V gene are MNHNS and SASEGT. Between the trimmed V and J ends, which lost 3 bases and 2 bases, there was a span of 23 bases. There are 18 residues in the CDR3. As DNA, the CDR3 is TGTGCCAGCAGTGACGCGCCCGGGTCCTCTGATGGTACCTACGAGCAGTACTTC. Amino acid sequence: CASSDAPGSSDGTYEQYF.

V usage is TRBV28 and J usage is TRBJ2-4; 7 bases are a match to TRBD2. V trimming: 0 bases; J trimming: 3 bases; junction bases outside the gene matches: 5. The CDR3 contains 16 residues. The germline CDR1 and CDR2 sequences are MDHEN and SYDVKM. CDR3 coding DNA: TGTGCCAGCAGTTTATGGGGGGGGATAAGCAAAAACATTCAGTACTTC. Protein product: CASSLWGGISKNIQYF.

The genes are TRBV4-1 and TRBJ2-7; TRBD1 agrees at 7 bases. Germline CDR1 and CDR2: MGHRA and YSYEKL. V gave up 4 bases and J gave up 4 bases; unmatched junction bases: 4. The CDR3 contains 13 residues. CDR3 residues: CASSLKTGYEQYF. The CDR3 coding sequence is TGCGCCAGCAGCCTAAAGACAGGGTACGAGCAGTACTTC.

The V call is TRBV29-1, the J call TRBJ2-1, with 11 bases lining up with TRBD2. The J segment lost 7 bases and the V segment lost 6 bases, leaving 8 bases of the junction unmatched. Per germline, CDR1 SQVTM and CDR2 ANQGSEA. The length of the CDR3 is 14 residues. The CDR3 DNA reads TGCAGCGTCGGTAGCGGGAGGGCCCTTAATGAGCAGTTCTTC. Translated, it gives CSVGSGRALNEQFF.

This sequence joins TRBV28 and TRBJ2-1; TRBD2 might be the D (6 bases). CDR1 and CDR2 from the germline V gene are MDHEN and SYDVKM. CDR3 length: 15 amino acids. V was pared by 7 bases and J by 6 bases, with 19 bases between. The CDR3 nucleotides are TGTGCCAGCACCCTCCCGGGAGCCCGGGTCAATGAGCAGTTCTTC. Residues: CASTLPGARVNEQFF.

This clone showed up just once. The chain employs TRBV7-7 and TRBJ2-3; no reliable D call. Germline V gene lookup returns CDR1 SSHAT and CDR2 FNYEAQ (reference sequence). Trimming cost V 1 base and J 2 bases, with 7 bases left between them. This CDR3 region has 14 residues. The CDR3 is CASSLGGVTDTQYF. The CDR3 region has the DNA TGTGCCAGCAGCTTAGGTGGGGTCACAGATACGCAGTATTTT.

V is TRBV19 and J is TRBJ1-2; D unresolved. CDR1 is LNHDA and CDR2 is SQIVND in the germline V gene (reference sequence). V gave up 2 bases and J gave up 1 base, with 5 bases separating them. The CDR3 consists of 13 residues. The CDR3 DNA reads as TGTGCCAGTAGTATAACGGTTAACTATGGCTACACCTTC. Its protein is CASSITVNYGYTF.

This chain links TRBV18 with TRBJ1-1; D is perhaps TRBD1 (5 bases). V was shortened by 2 bases and J by 3 bases, with 10 bases between the two germline ends. The length of the CDR3 is 14 residues. Germline values: CDR1 KGHSH, CDR2 LQKENI. CDR3 bases: TGTGCCAGCTCACCATTGAGGGGTTACACTGAAGCTTTCTTT. Translated: CASSPLRGYTEAFF.

On this clone: At one boundary the junction diverges from the germline segment, which might be a read error. CDR3 sequence reads: CASSTPGRSPLF. CDR3 nucleotides: TGTGCCAGCAGTACTCCGGGACGTTCACCCTTATTT. The V gene is TRBV28, the J gene TRBJ1-1, with a tentative D call TRBD1 (5 bases). Germline V gene data show CDR1 as MDHEN and CDR2 as SYDVKM. This CDR3 region has 12 residues.

The V gene is TRBV18, the J gene TRBJ2-1; 7 bases are shared with TRBD1. With V trimmed by 2 bases and J by 3 bases, 1 base remained unmatched. The CDR3 is 14 residues long. The germline V gene has CDR1 KGHSH and CDR2 LQKENI. The CDR3 reads CASSPGQVYNEQFF. The DNA of the CDR3 is TGTGCCAGCTCACCAGGACAGGTCTACAATGAGCAGTTCTTC.

This clone was seen just once. The chain couples TRBV5-4 to TRBJ2-7; TRBD2 matches 8 bases. In germline, CDR1 is SGHNT, CDR2 YYREEE (reference sequence). CDR3 length: 16 amino acids. After removal of 0 bases from V and 0 bases from J, the junction contained 5 bases not matched to a gene. CDR3 sequence (DNA): TGTGCCAGCAGCTTGGACCTAGCGGGCGGCTCCTACGAGCAGTACTTC. Encoded protein: CASSLDLAGGSYEQYF.

A remark on this clone: The same CDR3 can be traced to other DNA sequences in this sample. The V gene is TRBV27, the J gene TRBJ2-3; 11 bases are a match to TRBD2. Germline CDR1 reads MNHEY; CDR2 reads SMNVEV (reference sequence). This CDR3 comprises 16 residues. V shed 5 bases, J shed 2 bases, and the junction held 6 bases outside the gene matches. The CDR3 reads CASSPGTSGFTDTQYF. CDR3 nucleotides: TGTGCCAGCAGTCCCGGGACTAGCGGTTTCACAGATACGCAGTATTTT.

CDR3 sequence: CAWSVSGRALLSGELFF. The CDR3 DNA is TGTGCCTGGAGCGTTAGCGGGAGGGCCTTGTTATCCGGGGAGCTGTTTTTT. V gene TRBV30 combines with J gene TRBJ2-2; 11 nucleotides agree with TRBD2. From germline, CDR1 is GTSNPN and CDR2 SVGIG (reference sequence). The CDR3 totals 17 residues. Trimming cost V 3 bases and J 6 bases; bases outside gene matches: 12.

The chain is built from TRBV10-3 and TRBJ1-3, with D possibly being TRBD1 (5 bases). This CDR3 region has 12 residues. Per the germline V gene, CDR1 is ENHRY and CDR2 is SYGVKD. Trimming stripped 7 bases from V and 2 bases from J, with 6 bases between. CDR3 nucleotide sequence: TGTGCCATCATGGGGGCTGGAAACACCATATATTTT. Its translation is CAIMGAGNTIYF.

This clone was picked up one time. The CDR3 here is CASSLFGEGARNTEAFF. In DNA form, the CDR3 reads TGTGCCAGCAGTTTATTCGGGGAGGGGGCGAGGAACACTGAAGCTTTCTTT. This chain connects TRBV28 to TRBJ1-1, with TRBD1 identical over 7 bases. The CDR3 is 17 residues long. Trimming at V came to 1 base and at J to 1 base, leaving 9 bases not matched to a gene. CDR1 and CDR2 (germline): MDHEN, SYDVKM.

This clone has a handful of counts. This chain uses TRBV28 with TRBJ1-5, with D perhaps TRBD1 (5 bases). CDR1 is MDHEN, CDR2 SYDVKM, per germline. Trimming took off 2 bases at V and 10 bases at J, with 18 bases between the two ends. The length of the CDR3 is 15 residues. Written as DNA, the CDR3 is TGTGCCAGCAGTTTAGGGACGGGGGGTAATAGCCCCCAGCATTTT. Its protein product is CASSLGTGGNSPQHF.

The chain combines TRBV6-5 with TRBJ2-7; D is ambiguous. V was cut by 3 bases and J by 0 bases, with 9 bases left in between. CDR3 length equals 14 residues. From germline, CDR1 is MNHEY and CDR2 SVGAGI. The CDR3 DNA follows: TGTGCCAGCAGTTATGAGACCGGCTCCTACGAGCAGTACTTC. Translating it yields CASSYETGSYEQYF.

The V call is TRBV5-6, the J call TRBJ2-1; the D is unclear. Trimming pared 1 base from V and 2 bases from J, leaving 7 bases between. The CDR3 covers 14 residues. Per the germline V gene, CDR1 is SGHDT and CDR2 is YYEEEE. The CDR3 region is CASSLPETYNEQFF. CDR3 nucleotides: TGTGCCAGCAGCTTGCCGGAAACCTACAATGAGCAGTTCTTC.

V gene TRBV29-1 combines with J gene TRBJ2-3, with 8 bases aligning to TRBD1. After removal of 7 bases from V and 4 bases from J, the junction contained 10 bases not matched to a gene. CDR1 SQVTM and CDR2 ANQGSEA come from the germline V gene. CDR3 size: 14 residues. CDR3 protein: CSGTGTGAPDTQYF. Written as DNA, the CDR3 is TGCAGCGGGACCGGGACAGGAGCACCAGATACGCAGTATTTT.

The sample holds many counts of this clone. The CDR3 sequence: CASRQDSVYGYTF. The CDR3 bases are TGTGCCAGCCGACAAGACAGTGTCTATGGCTACACCTTC. This chain connects TRBV9 to TRBJ1-2; D is perhaps TRBD1 (5 bases). The CDR3 is made up of 13 amino acids. Trimming took 7 bases from V and 4 from J, leaving 14 bases between them. Germline V lookup: CDR1 SGDLS, CDR2 YYNGEE. The full variable domain, completed using reference TRBV9 and TRBJ1-2, is DSGVTQTPKHLITATGQRVTLRCSPRSGDLSVYWYQQSLDQGLQFLIQYYNGEERAKGNILERFSAQQFPDLHSELNLSSLELGDSALYFCASRQDSVYGYTFGSGTRLTVV.